The 4 T cell receptor beta chains reported below all come from one sample, sequenced in a study of T cell changes during pregnancy in multiple sclerosis. Some clones are missing from TCRdb's copy, which holds only in-frame ones; the method was immunoSEQ multiplex PCR. The sample comprises just under 65,000 clones, about 93% of which are singletons, and more than 3% rests with the top ten. This specimen consisted of CD8+ T cells from peripheral blood mononuclear cells, obtained in the second trimester of pregnancy. The origin of the receptors is a female donor with multiple sclerosis, enrolled in a pregnancy study.

V gene TRBV4-1 combines with J gene TRBJ1-2; 7 bases align to TRBD1. CDR3 length: 14 amino acids. V gave up 0 bases and J gave up 4 bases; unmatched junction bases: 2. Germline V gene data show CDR1 as MGHRA and CDR2 as YSYEKL. CDR3 protein: CASSQEGTVYGYTF. In DNA, the CDR3 is TGCGCCAGCAGCCAAGAGGGGACAGTCTATGGCTACACCTTC.

The chain couples TRBV27 to TRBJ2-1; TRBD1 is a possible D gene (6 bases). V lost 5 bases to trimming and J lost 3 bases, with 14 bases between them. The CDR3 extends over 15 amino acids. The germline V gene encodes CDR1 MNHEY and CDR2 SMNVEV (reference sequence). The CDR3 is CASSLRDNYYNEQFF. CDR3 in DNA: TGTGCCAGCAGTCTCCGGGACAACTACTACAATGAGCAGTTCTTC.

The genes are TRBV10-3 and TRBJ2-1; 8 nucleotides align to TRBD2. The junction had 11 bases not matched to a gene; V was cut back by 5 bases and J by 8 bases. The CDR3 totals 15 residues. The germline CDR1 and CDR2 sequences are ENHRY and SYGVKD. CDR3 residues: CAISQDTGGWDEQFF. DNA for the CDR3: TGTGCCATCAGTCAAGACACGGGAGGGTGGGATGAGCAGTTCTTC.

The count of this clone is one. The genes are TRBV7-6 and TRBJ2-1, with D possibly being TRBD2 (6 bases). This CDR3 has 14 amino acids. Germline-derived CDR1 and CDR2 are SGHVS and FNYEAQ. The germline V and J ends were trimmed by 3 bases and 8 bases, with 14 bases remaining between them. Here the CDR3 reads CASSFGVADDEQFF. The CDR3 region has the DNA TGTGCCAGCAGCTTCGGGGTAGCGGACGATGAGCAGTTCTTC.